The 4 T cell receptor beta chains listed next were all sequenced from one sample in a study of T cells in Graves' hyperthyroidism and ophthalmopathy. Amplified regions were TCR beta CDR3 sequences from RNA transcripts. First-round RT-PCR targeting the TCR CDR3 was performed with the HTBI primer set. One entry per CDR3 protein, called by TCRdb with MiXCR from the multiplex PCR reads. The data hold approximately 590,000 distinct CDR3 sequences, with more than 15% observed a single time. The sample comprised blood. The receptors here all came from a woman in her 30s with Graves' hyperthyroidism.

The sample holds many counts of this clonotype. The V and J genes are TRBV11-1 and TRBJ2-5; D is ambiguous. The CDR3 is 14 amino acids. Trimming pared 5 bases from V and 1 base from J, leaving 11 bases between. Germline assignment: CDR1 SGHAT and CDR2 FQDESV (reference sequence). The CDR3 DNA follows: TGTGCCAGCAGCCCGCGGCAGATCCAAGAGACCCAGTACTTC. Its translation is CASSPRQIQETQYF. Drawing the rest from reference TRBV11-1 and TRBJ2-5, the complete variable domain is EAEVAQSPRYKITEKSQAVAFWCDPISGHATLYWYRQILGQGPELLVQFQDESVVDDSQLPKDRFSAERLKGVDSTLKIQPAELGDSAMYLCASSPRQIQETQYFGPGTRLLVL.

The chain links TRBV20-1 to TRBJ2-3; D perhaps matches TRBD2 (6 bases). The V end was cut by 0 bases, the J end by 1 base, with 14 bases between. Per the germline V gene, CDR1 is DFQATT and CDR2 is SNEGSKA (reference sequence). There are 16 residues in the CDR3. The CDR3 DNA reads as TGCAGTGCTAGAGAGCCCCGGGCTAGCGGCACAGATACGCAGTATTTT. Translation gives CSAREPRASGTDTQYF.

This clonotype was detected ten times or more. V gene TRBV12-3 or TRBV12-4 combines with J gene TRBJ1-6; TRBD1 might be the D (6 bases). V was clipped by 5 bases and J by 10 bases, with 18 bases between them. The CDR3 spans 15 residues. CDR3 region: CASSPITGTISPLHF. CDR3 sequence (DNA): TGTGCCAGCAGTCCCATCACAGGGACGATATCACCCCTCCACTTT.

This chain joins TRBV19 and TRBJ1-2, with no clear D. CDR1 LNHDA and CDR2 SQIVND come from the germline V gene (reference sequence). This CDR3 has 13 residues. V lost 1 base and J 2 bases, leaving 5 bases between the germline ends. CDR3 protein: CASSIVRNYGYTF. CDR3 nucleotide sequence: TGTGCCAGTAGTATAGTGCGGAACTATGGCTACACCTTC.